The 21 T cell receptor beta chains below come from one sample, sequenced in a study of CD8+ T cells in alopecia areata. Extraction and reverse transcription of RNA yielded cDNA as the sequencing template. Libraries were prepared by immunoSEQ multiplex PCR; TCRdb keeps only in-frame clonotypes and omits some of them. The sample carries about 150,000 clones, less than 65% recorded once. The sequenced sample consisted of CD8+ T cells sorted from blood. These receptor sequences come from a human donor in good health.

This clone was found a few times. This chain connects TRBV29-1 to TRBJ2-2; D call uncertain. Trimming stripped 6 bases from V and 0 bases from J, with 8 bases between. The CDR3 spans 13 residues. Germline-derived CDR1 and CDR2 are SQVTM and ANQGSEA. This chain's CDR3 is CSVPNPNTGELFF. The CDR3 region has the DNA TGCAGCGTCCCAAATCCGAACACCGGGGAGCTGTTTTTT.

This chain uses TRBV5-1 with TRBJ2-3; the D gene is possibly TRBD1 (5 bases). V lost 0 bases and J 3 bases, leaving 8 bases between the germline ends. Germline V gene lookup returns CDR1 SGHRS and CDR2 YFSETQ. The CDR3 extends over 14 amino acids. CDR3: CASSLVQGTDTQYF. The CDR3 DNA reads TGCGCCAGCAGCTTGGTGCAGGGAACAGATACGCAGTATTTT.

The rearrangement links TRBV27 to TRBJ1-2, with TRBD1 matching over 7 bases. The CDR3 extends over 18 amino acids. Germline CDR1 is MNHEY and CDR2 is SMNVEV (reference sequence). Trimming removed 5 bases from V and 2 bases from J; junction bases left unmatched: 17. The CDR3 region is CASSPLGQVQPRNYGYTF. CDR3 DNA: TGTGCCAGCAGTCCCCTCGGACAGGTACAGCCCCGAAACTATGGCTACACCTTC.

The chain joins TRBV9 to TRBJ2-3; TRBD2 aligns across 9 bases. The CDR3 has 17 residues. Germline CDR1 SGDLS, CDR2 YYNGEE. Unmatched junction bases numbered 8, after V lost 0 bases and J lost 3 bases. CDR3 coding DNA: TGTGCCAGCAGCGTAGAGGCAGCGGGAGGAGGGACAGATACGCAGTATTTT. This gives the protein CASSVEAAGGGTDTQYF.

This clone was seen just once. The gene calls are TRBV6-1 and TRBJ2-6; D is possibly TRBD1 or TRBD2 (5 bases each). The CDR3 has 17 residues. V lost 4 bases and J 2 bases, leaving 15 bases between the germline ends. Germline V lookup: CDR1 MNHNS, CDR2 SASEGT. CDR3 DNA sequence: TGTGCCAGCAGTGTTCGGGACGGCTTCCCTGGGGCCAACGTCCTGACTTTC. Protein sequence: CASSVRDGFPGANVLTF.

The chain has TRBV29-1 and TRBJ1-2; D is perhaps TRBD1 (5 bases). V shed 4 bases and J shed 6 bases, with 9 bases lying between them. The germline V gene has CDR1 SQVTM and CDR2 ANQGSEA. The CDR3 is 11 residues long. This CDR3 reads CSVGARDGYTF. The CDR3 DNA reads TGCAGCGTTGGAGCCAGGGATGGCTACACCTTC.

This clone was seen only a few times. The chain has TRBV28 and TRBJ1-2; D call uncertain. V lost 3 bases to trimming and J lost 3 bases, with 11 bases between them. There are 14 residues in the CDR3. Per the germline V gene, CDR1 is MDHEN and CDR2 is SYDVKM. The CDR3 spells CASSFRTPYYGYTF. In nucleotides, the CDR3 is TGTGCCAGCAGTTTCCGCACCCCCTACTATGGCTACACCTTC.

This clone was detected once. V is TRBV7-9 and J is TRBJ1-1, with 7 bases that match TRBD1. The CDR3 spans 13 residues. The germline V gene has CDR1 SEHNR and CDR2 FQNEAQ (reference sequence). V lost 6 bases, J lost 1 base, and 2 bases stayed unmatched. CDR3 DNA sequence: TGTGCCAGCAGGGGGACAGAGAACACTGAAGCTTTCTTT. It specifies CASRGTENTEAFF. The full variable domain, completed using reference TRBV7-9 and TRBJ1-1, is DTGVSQNPRHKITKRGQNVTFRCDPISEHNRLYWYRQTLGQGPEFLTYFQNEAQLEKSRLLSDRFSAERPKGSFSTLEIQRTEQGDSAMYLCASRGTENTEAFFGQGTRLTVV.

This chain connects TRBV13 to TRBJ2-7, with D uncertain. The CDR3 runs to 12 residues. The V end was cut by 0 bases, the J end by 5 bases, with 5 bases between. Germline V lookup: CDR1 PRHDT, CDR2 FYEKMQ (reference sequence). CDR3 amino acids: CASSLGFNEQYF. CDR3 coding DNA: TGTGCCAGCAGCTTAGGCTTTAACGAGCAGTACTTC.

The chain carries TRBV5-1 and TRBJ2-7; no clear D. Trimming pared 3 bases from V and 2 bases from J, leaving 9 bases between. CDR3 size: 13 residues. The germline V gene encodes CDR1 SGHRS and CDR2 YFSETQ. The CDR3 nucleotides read TGCGCCAGCAGCTCCGGTGGGCCCTACGAGCAGTACTTC. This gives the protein CASSSGGPYEQYF.

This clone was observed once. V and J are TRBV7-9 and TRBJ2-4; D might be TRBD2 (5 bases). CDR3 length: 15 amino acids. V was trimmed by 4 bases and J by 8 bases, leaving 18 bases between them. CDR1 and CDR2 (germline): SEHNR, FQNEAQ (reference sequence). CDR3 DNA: TGTGCCAGCAGCTCCTACATCAACCCGGAGGACATTCAGTACTTC. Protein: CASSSYINPEDIQYF.

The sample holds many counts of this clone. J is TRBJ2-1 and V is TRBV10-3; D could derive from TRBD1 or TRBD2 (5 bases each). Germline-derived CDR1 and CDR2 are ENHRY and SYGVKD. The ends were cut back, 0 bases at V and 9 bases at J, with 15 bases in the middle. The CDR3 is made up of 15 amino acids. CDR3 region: CAISESLGTQSEQFF. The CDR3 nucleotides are TGTGCCATCAGTGAGTCTTTAGGGACCCAGAGTGAGCAGTTCTTC.

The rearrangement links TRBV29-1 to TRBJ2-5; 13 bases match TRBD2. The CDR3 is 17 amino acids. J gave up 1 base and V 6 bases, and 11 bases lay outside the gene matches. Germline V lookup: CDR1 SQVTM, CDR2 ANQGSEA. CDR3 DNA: TGCAGCGTCGGCCTAATGACTAGCGGGAGGATCCAAGAGACCCAGTACTTC. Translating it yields CSVGLMTSGRIQETQYF.

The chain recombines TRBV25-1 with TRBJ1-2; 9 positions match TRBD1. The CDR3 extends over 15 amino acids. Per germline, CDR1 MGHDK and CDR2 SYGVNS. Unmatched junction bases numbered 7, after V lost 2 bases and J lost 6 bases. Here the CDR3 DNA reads TGTGCCAGCAGTGAACAGACAGGGGGTCCGGATGGCTACACCTTC. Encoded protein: CASSEQTGGPDGYTF.

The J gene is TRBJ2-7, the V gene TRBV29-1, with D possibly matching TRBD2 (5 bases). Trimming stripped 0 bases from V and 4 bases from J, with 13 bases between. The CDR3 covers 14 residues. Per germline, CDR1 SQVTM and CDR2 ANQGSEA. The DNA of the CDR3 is TGCAGCGTTGAAGAGGGAAGCGGACCTTACGAGCAGTACTTC. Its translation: CSVEEGSGPYEQYF.

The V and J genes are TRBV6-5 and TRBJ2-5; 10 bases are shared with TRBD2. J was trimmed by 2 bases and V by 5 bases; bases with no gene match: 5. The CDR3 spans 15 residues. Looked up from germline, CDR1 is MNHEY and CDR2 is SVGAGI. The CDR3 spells CASSQFSGRQETQYF. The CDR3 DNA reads TGTGCCAGCAGTCAATTTAGCGGGAGGCAAGAGACCCAGTACTTC.

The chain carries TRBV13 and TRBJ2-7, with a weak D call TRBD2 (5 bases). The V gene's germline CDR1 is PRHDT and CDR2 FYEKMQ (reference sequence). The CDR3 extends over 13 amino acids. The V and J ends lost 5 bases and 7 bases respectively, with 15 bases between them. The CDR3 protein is CASSPEGPAEQYF. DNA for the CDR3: TGTGCCAGCAGCCCCGAGGGCCCAGCTGAGCAGTACTTC.

CDR3 coding DNA: TGCGCCAGCAGCCTGCCCGGGACAGACGGGGAGCAGTACTTC. It encodes CASSLPGTDGEQYF. The rearrangement links TRBV5-1 to TRBJ2-7; TRBD1 matches 7 bases. The germline gives CDR1 SGHRS, CDR2 YFSETQ. CDR3 length: 14 amino acids. Trimming cost V 4 bases and J 7 bases; bases outside gene matches: 11.

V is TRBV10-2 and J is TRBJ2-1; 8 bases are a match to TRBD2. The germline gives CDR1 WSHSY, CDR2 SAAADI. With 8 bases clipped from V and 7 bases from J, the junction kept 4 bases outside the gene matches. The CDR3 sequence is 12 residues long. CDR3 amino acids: CASFAGGNEQFF. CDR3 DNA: TGCGCCAGCTTTGCGGGAGGTAATGAGCAGTTCTTC.

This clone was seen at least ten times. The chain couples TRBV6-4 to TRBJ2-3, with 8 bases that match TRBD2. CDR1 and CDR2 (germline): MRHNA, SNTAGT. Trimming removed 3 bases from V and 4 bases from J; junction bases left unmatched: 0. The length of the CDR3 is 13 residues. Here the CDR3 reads CASSEREADTQYF. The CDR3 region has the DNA TGTGCCAGCAGTGAGCGGGAGGCAGATACGCAGTATTTT.

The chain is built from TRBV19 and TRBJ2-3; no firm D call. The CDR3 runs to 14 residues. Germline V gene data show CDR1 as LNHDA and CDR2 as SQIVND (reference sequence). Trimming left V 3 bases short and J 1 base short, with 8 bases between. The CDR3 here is CASSIGAGTDTQYF. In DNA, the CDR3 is TGTGCCAGTAGTATTGGAGCAGGCACAGATACGCAGTATTTT.